One and the same sample provided the 27 T cell receptor beta chains below, sequenced in a study of a mutant IDH1 vaccine in newly diagnosed glioma (dated by TCRdb to the early 2020s). No cognate antigen is known for these TCRs. Library construction relied on the immunoSEQ multiplex PCR assay. The table was pulled from immuneACCESS by TCRdb, which kept in-frame rearrangements only. Such tables lose some clones; where checked, under half of the loss comes from unresolved V genes, and the rest has no known cause. Across this sample there are 84,000 or so clones, with 75% to 90% seen only once. The ten largest clones represent under 6.5% of the sample. The meaning of the sample's time point label: week 47, end of study. Each vaccine dose was 300 ug of a 20-mer mutant IDH1 peptide in Montanide, given subcutaneously with topical imiquimod. The source was PBMCs, collected from a glioma patient whose treatment included an IDH1 peptide vaccine. These TCRs come from a man aged 35-49 years with glioma.

This clone was seen only a few times. The J gene is TRBJ1-2, the V gene TRBV18; D gene uncertain. This CDR3 region has 14 residues. The V gene's germline CDR1 is KGHSH and CDR2 LQKENI. V was cut by 3 bases and J by 4 bases, with 12 bases left in between. For the CDR3, the DNA is TGTGCCAGCTCACCCGGAGATAAAGGCTATGGCTACACCTTC. Encoded protein: CASSPGDKGYGYTF.

J is TRBJ2-2 and V is TRBV7-2; the D gene is possibly TRBD1 (6 bases). V was trimmed by 1 base and J by 5 bases, leaving 11 bases between them. The CDR3 runs 15 residues. Germline assignment: CDR1 SGHTA and CDR2 FQGNSA. This CDR3 reads CASSLEAGETGELFF. The CDR3 DNA reads TGTGCCAGCAGCTTAGAAGCAGGGGAAACCGGGGAGCTGTTTTTT.

The chain is built from TRBV7-2 and TRBJ2-5; maybe TRBD1 (7 bases). V dropped 5 bases and J dropped 2 bases, with 15 bases sitting between them. The CDR3 extends over 15 amino acids. Germline lookup yields CDR1 SGHTA and CDR2 FQGNSA. Here the CDR3 DNA reads TGTGCCAGCAGCCCAGGCAGGGGGAGGCAAGAGACCCAGTACTTC. Translation: CASSPGRGRQETQYF. Together with reference TRBV7-2 and TRBJ2-5, the CDR3 gives the full variable domain: GAGVSQSPSNKVTEKGKDVELRCDPISGHTALYWYRQSLGQGLEFLIYFQGNSAPDKSGLPSDRFSAERTGGSVSTLTIQRTQQEDSAVYLCASSPGRGRQETQYFGPGTRLLVL.

The V and J genes are TRBV6-6 and TRBJ2-1; D possibly uses TRBD1 or TRBD2 (5 bases each). The CDR3 is made up of 14 amino acids. Germline CDR1 and CDR2: MNHNY and SVGAGI (reference sequence). Trimming shortened V by 8 bases and J by 3 bases, and 14 bases separated the two germline ends. The CDR3 coding sequence is TGTGCCAGCCTCACGGGGCAGATCTACAATGAGCAGTTCTTC. It codes for CASLTGQIYNEQFF.

This chain joins TRBV4-3 and TRBJ2-1; D is unclear. The ends were cut back, 1 base at V and 4 bases at J, with 11 bases in the middle. CDR1 is LGHNA, CDR2 YSLEER, per germline. The CDR3 runs 15 residues. CDR3 protein: CASSQGARGYNEQFF. The DNA for the CDR3 is TGCGCCAGCAGCCAAGGAGCCCGTGGGTACAATGAGCAGTTCTTC.

CDR3 region: CASSPAVVRGRAGSNQPQHF. The CDR3 nucleotides are TGTGCCAGTAGTCCCGCAGTGGTCAGGGGAAGGGCAGGAAGCAATCAGCCCCAGCATTTT. The rearrangement uses TRBV19 and TRBJ1-5, with D perhaps TRBD1 (6 bases). The CDR3 loop spans 20 amino acids. Trimming took 5 bases from V and 1 from J, leaving 27 bases between them. Germline CDR1 is LNHDA and CDR2 is SQIVND (reference sequence).

The chain links TRBV4-3 to TRBJ2-7; D tentatively reads TRBD1 or TRBD2 (5 bases each). The CDR3 is made up of 15 amino acids. Germline values: CDR1 LGHNA, CDR2 YSLEER. The V gene lost 0 bases and the J gene lost 4 bases, with 13 bases spanning the gap. The CDR3 DNA sequence: TGCGCCAGCAGCCAAGACGGGGCTCTCGGATACGAGCAGTACTTC. It specifies CASSQDGALGYEQYF.

The chain couples TRBV2 to TRBJ2-7; maybe TRBD1 (7 bases). This CDR3 has 13 amino acids. CDR1 is SNHLY, CDR2 FYNNEI, per germline. The V end lost 6 bases, the J end lost 5 bases, and 14 bases lay between the germline ends. CDR3 nucleotides: TGTGCCAGCAGGGCGGGACAGCGACACGAGCAGTACTTC. This translates into CASRAGQRHEQYF.

This clone was recorded many times. The chain joins TRBV27 to TRBJ1-2; 8 bases fit TRBD1. Trimming cost V 2 bases and J 7 bases; bases outside gene matches: 3. The CDR3 is 13 amino acids. Germline CDR1 and CDR2: MNHEY and SMNVEV (reference sequence). This CDR3 is CASSLPGGRGYTF. The CDR3 DNA follows: TGTGCCAGCAGTTTACCAGGGGGCCGTGGCTACACCTTC.

This clone came up once. The rearrangement links TRBV7-6 to TRBJ2-1; D unclear. V lost 2 bases, J lost 9 bases, and 17 bases lay in between. Germline loops: CDR1 SGHVS, CDR2 FNYEAQ. The CDR3 extends over 15 amino acids. CDR3 sequence: CASSLRWNSVSEQFF. For the CDR3, the DNA is TGTGCCAGCAGCTTACGTTGGAACAGCGTTAGTGAGCAGTTCTTC.

This clone has only a few counts. The V and J genes are TRBV10-3 and TRBJ1-2; 7 positions agree with TRBD1. In germline, CDR1 is ENHRY, CDR2 SYGVKD. The CDR3 runs 13 residues. Losses at the gene ends were 0 bases for V and 8 bases for J; bases not matched to a gene: 3. The CDR3 DNA sequence: TGTGCCATCAGTGAGTCTGACAGGGCGGGCTACACCTTC. This sequence encodes CAISESDRAGYTF.

The V and J genes are TRBV6-5 and TRBJ1-4; a weak D match, TRBD1 (5 bases). The CDR3 loop spans 16 amino acids. Trimming left V 2 bases short and J 7 bases short, with 17 bases between. Germline values: CDR1 MNHEY, CDR2 SVGAGI. The CDR3 region is CASSYKPSGGIEKLFF. In DNA, the CDR3 is TGTGCCAGCAGTTACAAGCCCAGTGGGGGAATTGAAAAACTGTTTTTT.

This chain connects TRBV2 to TRBJ2-5, with TRBD1 matching over 8 bases. TRBJ2-7 matches the DNA end more closely, so the J call is doubtful. CDR3 length: 14 residues. The V gene's germline CDR1 is SNHLY and CDR2 FYNNEI. CDR3 in amino acids: CASSTRQGRSEQYF. DNA for the CDR3: TGTGCCAGCAGTACCCGACAGGGGCGGAGCGAGCAGTACTTC.

Here the CDR3 DNA reads TGTGCCAGTAGTATTCGGGGGCAGAACACTGAAGCTTTCTTT. This encodes CASSIRGQNTEAFF. The J gene is TRBJ1-1, the V gene TRBV19, with TRBD1 as a possible D gene (6 bases). V lost 3 bases to trimming and J lost 1 base, with 9 bases between them. Germline values: CDR1 LNHDA, CDR2 SQIVND (reference sequence). The length of the CDR3 is 14 residues.

The gene calls are TRBV28 and TRBJ2-1; 12 nucleotides match TRBD2. The CDR3 contains 15 residues. Germline values: CDR1 MDHEN, CDR2 SYDVKM. The trim removed 6 bases at V and 4 bases at J, leaving 4 bases unmatched. CDR3 protein: CASRSSGRGYNEQFF. In DNA, the CDR3 is TGTGCCAGCAGGTCTAGCGGGAGGGGTTACAATGAGCAGTTCTTC.

The V gene is TRBV10-3, the J gene TRBJ1-5; weak D call: TRBD1 (6 bases). The CDR3 is 14 amino acids. CDR1 is ENHRY, CDR2 SYGVKD, per germline. The V and J ends lost 0 bases and 8 bases respectively, with 11 bases between them. CDR3 in amino acids: CAISESRGREPQHF. CDR3 sequence (DNA): TGTGCCATCAGTGAGTCCAGGGGAAGGGAGCCCCAGCATTTT.

This clone occurred a few times. This chain connects TRBV7-3 to TRBJ2-1, with 11 bases matching TRBD2. The germline gives CDR1 SGHTA, CDR2 FQGTGA. Trimming cost V 8 bases and J 8 bases; bases outside gene matches: 5. The length of the CDR3 is 13 residues. CDR3 loop: CASGTSGNHEQFF. CDR3 DNA sequence: TGTGCCAGCGGGACTAGCGGTAACCATGAGCAGTTCTTC.

The genes are TRBV25-1 and TRBJ2-1; TRBD2 matches 8 bases. The trim removed 2 bases at V and 10 bases at J, leaving 10 bases unmatched. The CDR3 runs to 15 residues. Per the germline V gene, CDR1 is MGHDK and CDR2 is SYGVNS. CDR3 DNA: TGTGCCAGCAGTGAACCGGGAGGGAGATCAGGGGAGCAGTTCTTC. Protein product: CASSEPGGRSGEQFF.

The gene calls are TRBV2 and TRBJ2-5; 10 bases agree with TRBD2. The CDR3 covers 15 residues. V gave up 6 bases and J gave up 2 bases; unmatched junction bases: 6. Germline loops: CDR1 SNHLY, CDR2 FYNNEI. The CDR3 region has the DNA TGTGCCAGCAGAGCGACTAGCGGGTGGCAAGAGACCCAGTACTTC. This codes for CASRATSGWQETQYF.

The V and J genes are TRBV5-6 and TRBJ1-2; possibly TRBD1 for D (5 bases). Trimming stripped 1 base from V and 8 bases from J, with 12 bases between. The CDR3 runs 13 residues. CDR1 is SGHDT and CDR2 is YYEEEE in the germline V gene. Here the CDR3 DNA reads TGTGCCAGCAGCTTGACAGGACCCCAGGGCTACACCTTC. It specifies CASSLTGPQGYTF.

This rearrangement joins TRBV18 to TRBJ1-2; D is possibly TRBD1 (5 bases). The germline V gene encodes CDR1 KGHSH and CDR2 LQKENI. V was pared by 0 bases and J by 5 bases, with 19 bases between. This CDR3 has 17 residues. In DNA form, the CDR3 reads TGTGCCAGCTCACCACCACAAAGGCGGGGAGCAGGGTATGGCTACACCTTC. It is translated as CASSPPQRRGAGYGYTF.

The chain is built from TRBV18 and TRBJ1-4; D is uncertain. Germline V gene lookup returns CDR1 KGHSH and CDR2 LQKENI. V lost 4 bases, J lost 0 bases, and 18 bases lay in between. The CDR3 covers 18 residues. CDR3 DNA: TGTGCCAGCTCACGAGGGAAGGAGGCGCCGGCAACTAATGAAAAACTGTTTTTT. This gives the protein CASSRGKEAPATNEKLFF.

The CDR3, as DNA: TGTGCCAGCAGCGTCCCCGGGACTAGCGGGAGGGAGTCAGATACGCAGTATTTT. This translates into CASSVPGTSGRESDTQYF. The chain couples TRBV9 to TRBJ2-3; 16 bases match TRBD2. V lost 2 bases and J lost 4; bases outside the gene matches: 7. The CDR3 is made up of 18 amino acids. CDR1 is SGDLS and CDR2 is YYNGEE in the germline V gene.

This chain uses TRBV6-6 with TRBJ2-5; D not resolved. The CDR3 spans 14 residues. V lost 6 bases and J 1 base, leaving 12 bases between the germline ends. Germline CDR1 is MNHNY and CDR2 is SVGAGI (reference sequence). The CDR3 DNA sequence: TGTGCCAGCAGAGATACAGAACTCCAAGAGACCCAGTACTTC. Its protein is CASRDTELQETQYF.

Only one count was recorded for this clone. The chain has TRBV5-1 and TRBJ2-5; 9 bases agree with TRBD2. The CDR3 contains 16 residues. CDR1 SGHRS and CDR2 YFSETQ come from the germline V gene. The V and J ends lost 0 bases and 1 base, in that order; junction bases with no gene match: 4. For the CDR3, the DNA is TGCGCCAGCAGCTTGGGGATAGCGGGGGTCCAAGAGACCCAGTACTTC. As protein: CASSLGIAGVQETQYF.

The table lists this clone with a count of one. The chain combines TRBV6-6 with TRBJ2-5, with a tentative D call TRBD2 (7 bases). The germline V gene has CDR1 MNHNY and CDR2 SVGAGI (reference sequence). The V gene lost 2 bases and the J gene lost 6 bases, with 16 bases spanning the gap. The CDR3 totals 15 residues. CDR3 nucleotides: TGTGCCAGCAGTTACCCCACAGGGAGGGTAAAGACCCAGTACTTC. It yields the protein CASSYPTGRVKTQYF.

V gene TRBV18 combines with J gene TRBJ2-1, with D unclear. Trimming removed 0 bases at V and 6 bases at J, with 9 bases between. This CDR3 region has 14 residues. Per germline, CDR1 KGHSH and CDR2 LQKENI. Here the CDR3 DNA reads TGTGCCAGCTCACCACCGAACTATCCCAATGAGCAGTTCTTC. Amino acid sequence: CASSPPNYPNEQFF.